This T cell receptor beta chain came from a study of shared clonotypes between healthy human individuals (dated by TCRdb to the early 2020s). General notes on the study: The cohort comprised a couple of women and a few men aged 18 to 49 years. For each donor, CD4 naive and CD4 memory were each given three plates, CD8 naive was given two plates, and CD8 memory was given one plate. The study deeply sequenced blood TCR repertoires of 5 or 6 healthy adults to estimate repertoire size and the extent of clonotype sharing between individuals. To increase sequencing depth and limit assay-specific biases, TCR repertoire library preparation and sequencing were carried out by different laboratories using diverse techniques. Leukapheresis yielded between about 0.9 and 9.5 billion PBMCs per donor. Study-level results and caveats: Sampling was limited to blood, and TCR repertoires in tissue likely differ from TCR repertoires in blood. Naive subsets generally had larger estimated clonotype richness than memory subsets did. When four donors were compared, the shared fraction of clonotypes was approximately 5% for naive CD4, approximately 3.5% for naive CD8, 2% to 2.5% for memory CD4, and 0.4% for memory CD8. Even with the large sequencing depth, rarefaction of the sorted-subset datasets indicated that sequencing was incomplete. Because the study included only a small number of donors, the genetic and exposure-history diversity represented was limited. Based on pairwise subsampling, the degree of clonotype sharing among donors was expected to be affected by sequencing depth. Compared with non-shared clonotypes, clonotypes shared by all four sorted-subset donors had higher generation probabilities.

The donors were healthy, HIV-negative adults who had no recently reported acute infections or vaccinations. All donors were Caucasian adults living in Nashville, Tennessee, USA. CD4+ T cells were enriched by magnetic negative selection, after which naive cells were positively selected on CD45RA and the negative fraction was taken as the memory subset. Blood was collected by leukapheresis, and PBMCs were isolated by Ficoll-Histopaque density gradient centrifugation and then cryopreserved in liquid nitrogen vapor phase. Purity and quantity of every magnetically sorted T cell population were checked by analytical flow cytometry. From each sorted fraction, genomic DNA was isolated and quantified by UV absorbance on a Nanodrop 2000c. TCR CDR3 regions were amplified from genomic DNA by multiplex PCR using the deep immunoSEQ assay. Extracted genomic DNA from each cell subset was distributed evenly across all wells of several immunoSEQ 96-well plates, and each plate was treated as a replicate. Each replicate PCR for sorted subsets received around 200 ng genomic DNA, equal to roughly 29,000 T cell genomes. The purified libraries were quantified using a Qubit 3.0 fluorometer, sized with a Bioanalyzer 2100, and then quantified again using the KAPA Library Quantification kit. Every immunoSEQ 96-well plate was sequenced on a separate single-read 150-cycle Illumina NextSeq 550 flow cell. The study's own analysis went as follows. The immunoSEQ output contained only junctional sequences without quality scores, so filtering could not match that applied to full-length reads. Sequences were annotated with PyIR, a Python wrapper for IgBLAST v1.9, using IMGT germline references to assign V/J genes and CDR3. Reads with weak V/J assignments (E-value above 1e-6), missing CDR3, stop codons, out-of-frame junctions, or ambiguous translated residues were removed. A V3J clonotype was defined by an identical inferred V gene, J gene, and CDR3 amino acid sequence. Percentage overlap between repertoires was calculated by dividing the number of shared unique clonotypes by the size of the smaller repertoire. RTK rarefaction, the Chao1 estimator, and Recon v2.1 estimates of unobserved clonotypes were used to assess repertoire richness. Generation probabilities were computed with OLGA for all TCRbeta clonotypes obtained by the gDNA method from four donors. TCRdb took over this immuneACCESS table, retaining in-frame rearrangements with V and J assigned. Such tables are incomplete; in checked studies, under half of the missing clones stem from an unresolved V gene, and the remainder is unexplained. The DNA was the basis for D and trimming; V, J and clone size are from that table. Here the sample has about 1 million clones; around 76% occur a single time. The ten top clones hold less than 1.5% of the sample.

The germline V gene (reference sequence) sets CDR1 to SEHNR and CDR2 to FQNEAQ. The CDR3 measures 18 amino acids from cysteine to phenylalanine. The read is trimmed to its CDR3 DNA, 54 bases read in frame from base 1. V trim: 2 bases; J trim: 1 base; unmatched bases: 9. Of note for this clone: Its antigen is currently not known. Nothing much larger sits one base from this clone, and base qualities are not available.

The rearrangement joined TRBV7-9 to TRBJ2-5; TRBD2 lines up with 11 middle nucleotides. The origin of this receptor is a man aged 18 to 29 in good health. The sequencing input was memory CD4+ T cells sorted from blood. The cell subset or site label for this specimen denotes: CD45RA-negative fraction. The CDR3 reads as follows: CASSLTSGGAIFQETQYF. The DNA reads TGTGCCAGCAGCTTAACTAGCGGGGGAGCCATCTTCCAAGAGACCCAGTACTTC.